Below, 6 T cell receptor beta chains from the same sample are listed, as sequenced in a study of identical twins. TCRdb recomputed calls from the 5' RACE reads with MiXCR, one row per CDR3 protein. The profile shows 600,000 to 800,000 distinct CDR3 sequences, around 20% of them singletons. This sample was shared with a second study, whose subject was T cells expressing NK-cell markers.

The specimen sequenced was PBMCs. The receptors originated from a young woman in good health.

This clonotype was observed many times. The chain uses TRBV7-8 and TRBJ2-1, with 10 bases that match TRBD2. The CDR3 is 15 amino acids. The J segment lost 13 bases and the V segment lost 1 base, leaving 10 bases of the junction unmatched. Germline loops: CDR1 SGHVS, CDR2 FQNEAQ. The CDR3 sequence: CASSLGSGRARHQFF. Written as DNA, the CDR3 is TGTGCCAGCAGCTTAGGAAGCGGGAGGGCCCGTCACCAGTTCTTC. The whole variable domain, remainder taken from reference TRBV7-8 and TRBJ2-1, is GAGVSQSPRYKVAKRGQDVALRCDPISGHVSLFWYQQALGQGPEFLTYFQNEAQLDKSGLPSDRFFAERPEGSVSTLKIQRTQQEDSAVYLCASSLGSGRARHQFFGPGTRLTVL.

The rearrangement uses TRBV5-1 and TRBJ2-3; D is undetermined. Trimming left V 3 bases short and J 6 bases short, with 11 bases between. This CDR3 region has 13 residues. CDR1 is SGHRS, CDR2 YFSETQ, per germline. DNA for the CDR3: TGCGCCAGCAGCTCGGCCAACCGGGATACGCAGTATTTT. Protein product: CASSSANRDTQYF.

This chain uses TRBV15 with TRBJ2-7, with D perhaps assigned TRBD1 or TRBD2 (5 bases each). Germline CDR1 is LNHNV and CDR2 is YYDKDF (reference sequence). CDR3 length: 15 residues. Trimming shortened V by 4 bases and J by 2 bases, and 15 bases separated the two germline ends. DNA for the CDR3: TGTGCCACCAGCACCAGGGTGCTGGGACCCTACGAGCAGTACTTC. Amino acid sequence: CATSTRVLGPYEQYF.

This clonotype has just a few counts. V and J are TRBV29-1 and TRBJ1-2, with 9 bases matching TRBD1. V lost 4 bases and J lost 8; bases outside the gene matches: 8. CDR1 SQVTM and CDR2 ANQGSEA come from the germline V gene. This CDR3 is built from 13 residues. This chain's CDR3 is CSVAPGTGHGYTF. The CDR3, as DNA: TGCAGCGTTGCCCCTGGGACAGGGCACGGCTACACCTTC.

There are many counts of this clonotype. The chain has TRBV12-3 or TRBV12-4 and TRBJ1-5; 8 nucleotides match TRBD1. The CDR3 is 12 residues long. V gave up 7 bases and J gave up 9 bases; unmatched junction bases: 5. CDR3 residues: CASTTGGWPQHF. In DNA, the CDR3 is TGTGCCAGCACCACAGGGGGTTGGCCCCAGCATTTT.

Here the CDR3 reads CASSLGQGSRADTQYF. The CDR3 DNA is TGTGCCAGCAGCTTGGGACAGGGAAGTAGGGCAGATACGCAGTATTTT. V and J are TRBV5-6 and TRBJ2-3; 7 bases are shared with TRBD1. CDR1 is SGHDT and CDR2 is YYEEEE in the germline V gene. Germline trimming cut 0 bases from V and 4 bases from J; bases unmatched to any gene: 8. The CDR3 extends over 16 amino acids.